The 21 T cell receptor beta chains below all came from one sample that was sequenced in a study of blood T cell repertoires in COVID-19. Repertoires were generated with immunoSEQ multiplex PCR, while TCRdb's copy carries only in-frame clones and drops some. The sample lists 150,000 or so clones, around 79% seen once, with 2.5% to 3% in the top ten. The sequenced sample was PBMCs or T cells enriched from blood (not recorded which). These receptors were collected from a woman aged 45-60 years who had recovered from COVID-19.

The chain uses TRBV9 and TRBJ2-5; possibly TRBD2 for D (5 bases). This CDR3 contains 13 residues. CDR1 and CDR2 (germline): SGDLS, YYNGEE. Trimming removed 1 base at V and 7 bases at J, with 11 bases between. DNA for the CDR3: TGTGCCAGCAGCGTACAGACTACCGGGACCCAGTACTTC. Its protein is CASSVQTTGTQYF.

This clone occurred once. The chain employs TRBV1 and TRBJ2-1; the D call TRBD2 from the table was never checked on the DNA. TRBV1 is shown as a pseudogene. This CDR3 has 16 amino acids. This CDR3 is CTSSRPHTTSDDEQFF. CDR3 bases: TGCACCAGCAGCCGCCCCCATACGACTAGCGACGATGAGCAGTTCTTC.

The CDR3 here is CASSPQKRSPLHF. The CDR3 nucleotides read TGTGCCAGCAGTCCTCAAAAGAGATCACCCCTCCACTTT. The rearrangement joins TRBV27 to TRBJ1-6; D gene unclear. This CDR3 contains 13 residues. V was pared by 5 bases and J by 10 bases, with 12 bases between. Germline V gene sequence: CDR1 MNHEY, CDR2 SMNVEV (reference sequence).

The CDR3 is CASSQVPGSGELFF. In nucleotides, the CDR3 is TGTGCCAGCAGCCAAGTTCCGGGGTCAGGGGAGCTGTTTTTT. The rearrangement joins TRBV3-1 (or the pseudogene TRBV3-2) to TRBJ2-2; TRBD2 is a possible D gene (5 bases). The CDR3 consists of 14 residues. Per germline, CDR1 LGHDT and CDR2 YNNKEL (reference sequence). The ends were cut back, 1 base at V and 8 bases at J, with 11 bases in the middle.

In its sample, this clone ranks as medium-sized (0.01 to 0.1%). The rearrangement links TRBV6-5 to TRBJ1-3; 7 nucleotides match TRBD1. The CDR3 has 15 residues. Germline CDR1 reads MNHEY; CDR2 reads SVGAGI. V dropped 5 bases and J dropped 2; count of bases not matched to a gene: 6. The CDR3 coding sequence is TGTGCCAGCAGTCAGGGGGTGTCGGCTGGAAACACCATATATTTT. Its translation: CASSQGVSAGNTIYF.

This chain links TRBV7-3 with TRBJ2-2; 7 positions agree with TRBD1. The J segment lost 1 base and the V segment lost 5 bases, leaving 1 base of the junction unmatched. The CDR3 covers 14 residues. The germline CDR1 and CDR2 sequences are SGHTA and FQGTGA. The CDR3 sequence is CASSRQGNTGELFF. In nucleotides, the CDR3 is TGTGCCAGCAGCCGACAGGGGAACACCGGGGAGCTGTTTTTT.

CDR3 bases: TGTGCCAGCAGTTACGCCGCAGGGGGGCCAGCTTTCTTT. Amino acids: CASSYAAGGPAFF. The genes are TRBV6-5 and TRBJ1-1; 7 bases fit TRBD1. The V and J ends lost 2 bases and 10 bases, in that order; junction bases with no gene match: 7. This CDR3 contains 13 residues. Germline lookup yields CDR1 MNHEY and CDR2 SVGAGI.

The V gene is TRBV5-4, the J gene TRBJ2-3; 10 bases agree with TRBD2. The CDR3 runs 16 residues. Germline lookup yields CDR1 SGHNT and CDR2 YYREEE (reference sequence). J was trimmed by 4 bases and V by 0 bases; bases with no gene match: 5. The CDR3 region is CASSLGGSGRADTQYF. The CDR3 bases are TGTGCCAGCAGCTTGGGTGGCAGCGGGAGGGCAGATACGCAGTATTTT.

CDR3 in amino acids: CASSLGQGTLYEQYF. The CDR3 region has the DNA TGTGCCAGCAGCTTAGGGCAGGGGACCCTCTACGAGCAGTACTTC. The chain has TRBV11-2 and TRBJ2-7, with a possible D match to TRBD1 (6 bases). V was cut by 1 base and J by 3 bases, with 13 bases left in between. Germline V CDR1 and CDR2: SGHAT, FQNNGV. CDR3 length: 15 amino acids. Full variable domain (outside the CDR3, taken from reference TRBV11-2 and TRBJ2-7): EAGVAQSPRYKIIEKRQSVAFWCNPISGHATLYWYQQILGQGPKLLIQFQNNGVVDDSQLPKDRFSAERLKGVDSTLKIQPAKLEDSAVYLCASSLGQGTLYEQYFGPGTRLTVT.

The chain combines TRBV9 with TRBJ2-3; the D gene is possibly TRBD1 (6 bases). This CDR3 is 15 amino acids long. The germline V and J ends were trimmed by 4 bases and 6 bases, with 18 bases remaining between them. Germline-derived CDR1 and CDR2 are SGDLS and YYNGEE. The CDR3 DNA reads as TGTGCCAGCAGCCCACAAACCCGTGGGGGCGATACGCAGTATTTT. As protein: CASSPQTRGGDTQYF.

The chain has TRBV6-2 or TRBV6-3 and TRBJ2-7, with 9 bases lining up with TRBD2. The V segment lost 0 bases and the J segment 4 bases; nucleotides outside the gene matches: 1. This CDR3 has 14 residues. Germline V gene data show CDR1 as MNHEY and CDR2 as SVGEGT. Written as DNA, the CDR3 is TGTGCCAGCAGTTACTCGACTAGCGGATACGAGCAGTACTTC. This codes for CASSYSTSGYEQYF.

This chain connects TRBV27 to TRBJ1-2; D remains unclear. Trimming left V 5 bases short and J 4 bases short, with 14 bases between. CDR3 length: 14 amino acids. Germline lookup yields CDR1 MNHEY and CDR2 SMNVEV (reference sequence). This chain's CDR3 is CASSPREGGYGYTF. In DNA, the CDR3 is TGTGCCAGCAGTCCGCGAGAGGGAGGCTATGGCTACACCTTC.

This rearrangement joins TRBV5-1 to TRBJ1-6, with 8 bases aligning to TRBD1. This CDR3 is built from 17 residues. The junction had 16 bases not matched to a gene; V was cut back by 4 bases and J by 10 bases. Germline V gene data show CDR1 as SGHRS and CDR2 as YFSETQ. The CDR3 nucleotides read TGCGCCAGCAGCCGTCTAACCGGGACAGGAGGAGAATCACCCCTCCACTTT. It specifies CASSRLTGTGGESPLHF. The complete variable domain, with remaining parts taken from reference TRBV5-1 and TRBJ1-6, reads KAGVTQTPRYLIKTRGQQVTLSCSPISGHRSVSWYQQTPGQGLQFLFEYFSETQRNKGNFPGRFSGRQFSNSRSEMNVSTLELGDSALYLCASSRLTGTGGESPLHFGNGTRLTVT.

The rearrangement uses TRBV28 and TRBJ2-1, with D possibly being TRBD1 (7 bases). V was pared by 7 bases and J by 4 bases, with 14 bases between. This CDR3 has 14 amino acids. Germline V gives CDR1 MDHEN, CDR2 SYDVKM. In nucleotides, the CDR3 is TGTGCCAGCATAGAGGCAGGGGGGTACAATGAGCAGTTCTTC. This codes for CASIEAGGYNEQFF.

J is TRBJ2-1 and V is TRBV5-1; no clear D gene. The length of the CDR3 is 12 residues. Between the trimmed V and J ends, which lost 0 bases and 9 bases, there was a span of 7 bases. CDR1 is SGHRS, CDR2 YFSETQ, per germline. CDR3 loop: CASSLDVSEQFF. CDR3 nucleotides: TGCGCCAGCAGCTTGGATGTGAGTGAGCAGTTCTTC.

The rearrangement uses TRBV5-5 and TRBJ2-7, with 10 bases that match TRBD1. The CDR3 is 14 amino acids. V lost 1 base and J lost 5; bases outside the gene matches: 3. The germline V gene encodes CDR1 SGHKS and CDR2 YYEKEE (reference sequence). The CDR3 bases are TGTGCCAGCAGCTTGCCGGGACAGGGGAACGAGCAGTACTTC. As protein: CASSLPGQGNEQYF.

This clone has only one observation. V usage is TRBV6-5 and J usage is TRBJ2-1; D is ambiguous. The CDR3 length is 16 residues. The V end was cut by 4 bases, the J end by 1 base, with 14 bases between. CDR1 MNHEY and CDR2 SVGAGI come from the germline V gene. The CDR3: CASSSQAKASYNEQFF. The CDR3 nucleotides are TGTGCCAGCAGTTCGCAAGCTAAAGCTTCCTACAATGAGCAGTTCTTC.

CDR3 region: CASSLAGLNQPQHF. For the CDR3, the DNA is TGCGCCAGCAGCTTGGCAGGTTTAAATCAGCCCCAGCATTTT. V and J are TRBV5-1 and TRBJ1-5; unclear D gene. V was shortened by 0 bases and J by 4 bases, with 8 bases between the two germline ends. This CDR3 is 14 amino acids long. The germline gives CDR1 SGHRS, CDR2 YFSETQ.

The CDR3 sequence: CAWNPGRESNEQFF. As DNA, the CDR3 is TGTGCCTGGAATCCGGGAAGGGAATCCAATGAGCAGTTCTTC. V is TRBV30 and J is TRBJ2-1, with a possible D match to TRBD2 (5 bases). The CDR3 totals 14 residues. Between the trimmed V and J ends, which lost 4 bases and 6 bases, there was a span of 16 bases. Germline lookup yields CDR1 GTSNPN and CDR2 SVGIG (reference sequence).

This clone occurred once. The chain is built from TRBV2 and TRBJ2-3; TRBD1 matches 9 bases. The trim removed 6 bases at V and 1 base at J, leaving 8 bases unmatched. The CDR3 length is 16 residues. Germline loops: CDR1 SNHLY, CDR2 FYNNEI. The CDR3 DNA follows: TGTGCCAGCAGATCGGACAGGGGTATTGGCACAGATACGCAGTATTTT. Its protein is CASRSDRGIGTDTQYF.

The rearrangement uses TRBV27 and TRBJ1-2, with TRBD1 identical over 7 bases. Germline V gives CDR1 MNHEY, CDR2 SMNVEV (reference sequence). V was pared by 5 bases and J by 8 bases, with 11 bases of the junction left unmatched. The CDR3 has 14 amino acids. DNA for the CDR3: TGTGCCAGCAGTCTAAAACCCGGGACAGCCGGCTACACCTTC. The encoded protein is CASSLKPGTAGYTF.